These 32 T cell receptor beta chains were sequenced from one sample in a study of blood T cell repertoires in COVID-19. Only in-frame clones appear in the TCRdb table, and some are missing; sequencing was by immunoSEQ multiplex PCR. The sample lists a few hundred thousand clones, roughly 87% seen once, with around 5.1% in the top ten. Sequencing used PBMCs or T cells enriched from blood (not recorded which). These receptor sequences come from a woman aged 50 to 60 who had recovered from COVID-19.

The V gene is TRBV5-1, the J gene TRBJ2-5; 10 bases agree with TRBD1. The J segment lost 5 bases and the V segment lost 4 bases, leaving 8 bases of the junction unmatched. Germline V lookup: CDR1 SGHRS, CDR2 YFSETQ. The CDR3 spans 15 residues. The CDR3 region is CASSVGQGNRETQYF. In DNA form, the CDR3 reads TGCGCCAGCAGCGTGGGACAGGGGAATCGGGAGACCCAGTACTTC. The full variable domain, in which reference TRBV5-1 and TRBJ2-5 provide the parts outside the CDR3, is KAGVTQTPRYLIKTRGQQVTLSCSPISGHRSVSWYQQTPGQGLQFLFEYFSETQRNKGNFPGRFSGRQFSNSRSEMNVSTLELGDSALYLCASSVGQGNRETQYFGPGTRLLVL.

This clone was seen a handful of times. The chain joins TRBV10-3 to TRBJ1-2; 8 bases line up with TRBD1. The germline gives CDR1 ENHRY, CDR2 SYGVKD. The CDR3 runs 14 residues. V lost 3 bases to trimming and J lost 7 bases; unmatched junction nucleotides: 7. The CDR3 region is CAISDEAGGGGYTF. The CDR3 nucleotides read TGTGCCATCAGTGACGAGGCAGGGGGCGGTGGCTACACCTTC.

The chain couples TRBV6-5 to TRBJ1-1, with D perhaps TRBD1 (5 bases). The CDR3 is 15 residues long. V was shortened by 5 bases and J by 3 bases, with 16 bases between the two germline ends. Looked up from germline, CDR1 is MNHEY and CDR2 is SVGAGI. CDR3 loop: CASSTRTIPYTEAFF. The CDR3 coding sequence is TGTGCCAGCAGTACACGGACAATCCCGTACACTGAAGCTTTCTTT.

This clone was observed once. This chain joins TRBV19 and TRBJ1-5; D ambiguous. V gave up 7 bases and J gave up 3 bases, with 16 bases separating them. The CDR3 totals 15 residues. Germline loops: CDR1 LNHDA, CDR2 SQIVND (reference sequence). Here the CDR3 reads CASISEATLNQPQHF. The DNA for the CDR3 is TGTGCCAGTATCTCAGAAGCGACTCTCAATCAGCCCCAGCATTTT.

This chain links TRBV5-6 with TRBJ1-1; D perhaps matches TRBD1 (6 bases). Between the trimmed V and J ends, which lost 6 bases and 7 bases, there was a span of 19 bases. Germline lookup yields CDR1 SGHDT and CDR2 YYEEEE. The CDR3 loop spans 14 amino acids. The CDR3 sequence is CASNYGQRVNEAFF. CDR3 nucleotides: TGTGCCAGCAACTACGGACAGAGAGTTAATGAAGCTTTCTTT.

In DNA, the CDR3 is TGTGCCACCCGACCCGACAAGTTCGCTTATGGCTACACCTTC. It codes for CATRPDKFAYGYTF. The genes are TRBV19 and TRBJ1-2; D gene ambiguous. The V end was cut by 10 bases, the J end by 5 bases, with 20 bases between. The germline V gene has CDR1 LNHDA and CDR2 SQIVND (reference sequence). The length of the CDR3 is 14 residues.

The CDR3 region has the DNA TGCGCCAGCAGCCAAGATTCGTTTCGGCAGCCCCAGCATTTT. It codes for CASSQDSFRQPQHF. The rearrangement joins TRBV4-3 to TRBJ1-5; D call uncertain. The CDR3 loop spans 14 amino acids. Germline V lookup: CDR1 LGHNA, CDR2 YSLEER. Deletions cut 0 bases from V and 7 bases from J, with 10 bases between.

This clone was observed a few times. The rearrangement links TRBV2 to TRBJ2-3; possible D gene TRBD1, 6 bases. Trimming shortened V by 0 bases and J by 5 bases, and 15 bases separated the two germline ends. CDR3 length: 16 residues. Germline loops: CDR1 SNHLY, CDR2 FYNNEI. The CDR3 sequence is CASSEALGARRDTQYF. In DNA, the CDR3 is TGTGCCAGCAGTGAAGCCTTGGGGGCCCGGCGAGATACGCAGTATTTT.

This clone was counted once. V and J are TRBV4-1 and TRBJ1-2; D remains ambiguous. The CDR3 length is 12 residues. Trimming removed 0 bases at V and 7 bases at J, with 6 bases between. Germline V gives CDR1 MGHRA, CDR2 YSYEKL. For the CDR3, the DNA is TGCGCCAGCAGCCAAGATTCGGGTGGCTACACCTTC. Encoded protein: CASSQDSGGYTF.

On this clone: Different DNA sequences within this sample yield the same CDR3. This rearrangement joins TRBV19 to TRBJ1-1; no clear D gene. V was cut by 2 bases and J by 1 base, with 5 bases left in between. Germline V CDR1 and CDR2: LNHDA, SQIVND (reference sequence). The length of the CDR3 is 13 residues. CDR3 nucleotide sequence: TGTGCCAGTAGTATAAGGAGGAACACTGAAGCTTTCTTT. This encodes CASSIRRNTEAFF.

The chain recombines TRBV3-1 (or the pseudogene TRBV3-2) with TRBJ1-1, with D unclear. Germline CDR1 and CDR2: LGHDT and YNNKEL (reference sequence). V lost 8 bases and J lost 0, with 13 bases in between. This CDR3 spans 14 amino acids. The CDR3 coding sequence is TGTGCCAGCTCTCCTCATAGAGTGAACACTGAAGCTTTCTTT. It specifies CASSPHRVNTEAFF.

The rearrangement links TRBV5-1 to TRBJ1-4; D uncertain. The CDR3 extends over 16 amino acids. V shed 3 bases and J shed 5 bases, with 17 bases lying between them. Germline CDR1 is SGHRS and CDR2 is YFSETQ. The CDR3 spells CASSSRPVGPNEKLFF. The CDR3 bases are TGCGCCAGCAGCTCCCGGCCGGTGGGCCCCAATGAAAAACTGTTTTTT.

The rearrangement links TRBV3-1 (or the pseudogene TRBV3-2) to TRBJ1-3; D may be TRBD1 (5 bases). Germline values: CDR1 LGHDT, CDR2 YNNKEL (reference sequence). The V end was cut by 2 bases, the J end by 4 bases, with 24 bases between. The CDR3 runs to 19 residues. For the CDR3, the DNA is TGTGCCAGCAGCCAATGGACCGCCGGGTGGGGCTCGTCGGGAAACACCATATATTTT. It codes for CASSQWTAGWGSSGNTIYF.

The chain is built from TRBV7-2 and TRBJ2-5, with TRBD2 identical over 11 bases. V was pared by 0 bases and J by 7 bases, with 1 base of the junction left unmatched. In germline, CDR1 is SGHTA, CDR2 FQGNSA. This CDR3 is built from 14 residues. In DNA form, the CDR3 reads TGTGCCAGCAGCTTAGCGGGGACTAGCGGGACCCAGTACTTC. It is translated as CASSLAGTSGTQYF.

The chain joins TRBV6-5 to TRBJ1-2; D is uncertain. The germline V gene encodes CDR1 MNHEY and CDR2 SVGAGI. CDR3 length equals 14 residues. The germline V and J ends were trimmed by 2 bases and 4 bases, with 11 bases remaining between them. The CDR3 DNA is TGTGCCAGCAGTTACGGCGGAGATTTCTATGGCTACACCTTC. This translates into CASSYGGDFYGYTF.

The CDR3 region has the DNA TGTGCCAGCGGGGCTGAGGTCTATGGCTACACCTTC. Amino acid sequence: CASGAEVYGYTF. This chain connects TRBV3-1 (or the pseudogene TRBV3-2) to TRBJ1-2; the D gene is possibly TRBD1 (5 bases). The CDR3 sequence is 12 residues long. V gave up 8 bases and J gave up 4 bases, with 11 bases separating them. CDR1 LGHDT and CDR2 YNNKEL come from the germline V gene (reference sequence).

This chain's CDR3 is CASSPAQGTDTQYF. CDR3 nucleotides: TGCGCCAGCAGCCCAGCCCAGGGCACAGATACGCAGTATTTT. The chain joins TRBV4-1 to TRBJ2-3; D is unresolved. The CDR3 has 14 residues. CDR1 MGHRA and CDR2 YSYEKL come from the germline V gene. The V end was cut by 4 bases, the J end by 1 base, with 9 bases between.

This chain links TRBV6-1 with TRBJ2-7; 12 bases line up with TRBD2. This CDR3 has 17 residues. Trimming took 2 bases from V and 3 from J; bases not matched to a gene: 8. Germline loops: CDR1 MNHNS, CDR2 SASEGT. CDR3 sequence reads: CASSELAGGPWFYEQYF. The CDR3 coding sequence is TGTGCCAGCAGTGAACTAGCGGGAGGGCCCTGGTTCTACGAGCAGTACTTC.

This chain joins TRBV7-3 and TRBJ1-1, with D unclear. Germline assignment: CDR1 SGHTA and CDR2 FQGTGA. Trimming left V 5 bases short and J 8 bases short, with 12 bases between. The CDR3 consists of 12 residues. DNA of the CDR3: TGTGCCAGCAGCCCGGGAAACAGCGAAGCTTTCTTT. It codes for CASSPGNSEAFF.

This clone was observed a handful of times. The chain employs TRBV6-5 and TRBJ1-2; a possible D gene is TRBD1 (5 bases). V dropped 0 bases and J dropped 7 bases, with 9 bases sitting between them. The CDR3 covers 13 residues. CDR1 is MNHEY and CDR2 is SVGAGI in the germline V gene. Written as DNA, the CDR3 is TGTGCCAGCAGTTACTCTCAGGGATTTGGCTACACCTTC. It specifies CASSYSQGFGYTF.

The chain employs TRBV7-2 and TRBJ1-2, with D tentatively TRBD1 (6 bases). Per germline, CDR1 SGHTA and CDR2 FQGNSA. The CDR3 runs 13 residues. Trimming pared 4 bases from V and 5 bases from J, leaving 11 bases between. The CDR3 spells CASSSAGQYGYTF. For the CDR3, the DNA is TGTGCCAGCAGCTCCGCTGGACAGTATGGCTACACCTTC.

The chain employs TRBV19 and TRBJ2-1, with TRBD1 matching over 9 bases. Per germline, CDR1 LNHDA and CDR2 SQIVND (reference sequence). J gave up 7 bases and V 2 bases, and 6 bases lay outside the gene matches. The CDR3 contains 15 residues. CDR3 nucleotides: TGTGCCAGTAGTATACGGGGACAGGGTGCGAATGAGCAGTTCTTC. This sequence encodes CASSIRGQGANEQFF.

This chain connects TRBV5-4 to TRBJ1-4; D is unresolved. The CDR3 is made up of 15 amino acids. Trimming removed 5 bases from V and 6 bases from J, with 17 bases in between. From germline, CDR1 is SGHNT and CDR2 YYREEE (reference sequence). Written as DNA, the CDR3 is TGTGCCAGCAGTTGGCGCCCCGTAGCGGATGAAAAACTGTTTTTT. The encoded protein is CASSWRPVADEKLFF.

The chain combines TRBV27 with TRBJ2-1; 8 bases map to TRBD2. The germline gives CDR1 MNHEY, CDR2 SMNVEV (reference sequence). This CDR3 spans 17 amino acids. V was pared by 2 bases and J by 5 bases, with 11 bases of the junction left unmatched. The CDR3 DNA reads TGTGCCAGCAGTTTAATAGCTCTAGCGGGTAGTGACAATGAGCAGTTCTTC. Its translation is CASSLIALAGSDNEQFF.

This chain uses TRBV5-1 with TRBJ1-2, with 12 bases fitting TRBD1. This CDR3 is built from 15 residues. V lost 3 bases to trimming and J lost 6 bases; unmatched junction nucleotides: 6. Germline CDR1 is SGHRS and CDR2 is YFSETQ. CDR3 sequence: CASSSEGQGANGYTF. For the CDR3, the DNA is TGCGCCAGCAGCTCGGAGGGACAGGGGGCGAATGGCTACACCTTC.

The rearrangement links TRBV18 to TRBJ1-1; 7 bases are shared with TRBD1. The J segment lost 3 bases and the V segment lost 4 bases, leaving 8 bases of the junction unmatched. The germline V gene has CDR1 KGHSH and CDR2 LQKENI. The CDR3 is 15 amino acids. CDR3 region: CASSRGTAGDTEAFF. Here the CDR3 DNA reads TGTGCCAGCTCACGAGGGACAGCGGGGGACACTGAAGCTTTCTTT.

The chain links TRBV5-1 to TRBJ1-1, with D perhaps TRBD1 (6 bases). V shed 3 bases and J shed 1 base, with 19 bases lying between them. This CDR3 spans 17 amino acids. Germline CDR1 is SGHRS and CDR2 is YFSETQ. The CDR3 nucleotides are TGCGCCAGCAGCTACGGACAGAGCCTACTTTCGAACACTGAAGCTTTCTTT. Translating it yields CASSYGQSLLSNTEAFF.

V usage is TRBV7-6 and J usage is TRBJ2-1, with a weak D call TRBD1 (5 bases). CDR1 is SGHVS and CDR2 is FNYEAQ in the germline V gene. Trimming took 4 bases from V and 2 from J, leaving 15 bases between them. The CDR3 sequence is 16 residues long. CDR3 in amino acids: CASSSSLLGAYNEQFF. CDR3 in DNA: TGTGCCAGCAGCTCGTCCCTTTTAGGGGCCTACAATGAGCAGTTCTTC.

V and J are TRBV19 and TRBJ2-3, with D perhaps TRBD2 (5 bases). Trimming removed 6 bases from V and 0 bases from J, with 16 bases in between. CDR3 length: 16 amino acids. Germline loops: CDR1 LNHDA, CDR2 SQIVND (reference sequence). The CDR3 DNA is TGTGCCAGTAGGAGCTCGGGGAAGAGAAGCACAGATACGCAGTATTTT. This translates into CASRSSGKRSTDTQYF.

This clone was detected a few times. The J gene is TRBJ2-5, the V gene TRBV7-3; D gene ambiguous. The V and J ends lost 4 bases and 4 bases respectively, with 16 bases between them. From germline, CDR1 is SGHTA and CDR2 FQGTGA. The CDR3 sequence is 15 residues long. CDR3 in amino acids: CASSSLGTKGETQYF. The CDR3 coding sequence is TGTGCCAGCAGCTCACTTGGCACTAAAGGAGAGACCCAGTACTTC.

A word on this clone: Other nucleotide sequences from this sample produce the same CDR3. The rearrangement uses TRBV3-1 (or the pseudogene TRBV3-2) and TRBJ2-5; TRBD2 might be the D (6 bases). The V end lost 1 base, the J end lost 5 bases, and 8 bases lay between the germline ends. The germline V gene encodes CDR1 LGHDT and CDR2 YNNKEL (reference sequence). CDR3 length: 13 residues. CDR3 in DNA: TGTGCCAGCAGCCAAGTTCGGGGGGAGACCCAGTACTTC. Translating gives CASSQVRGETQYF.

This clone showed up just once. The chain employs TRBV2 and TRBJ1-1, with TRBD1 matching 8 bases. Germline assignment: CDR1 SNHLY and CDR2 FYNNEI. J lost 6 bases, V lost 3 bases, and 6 bases had no gene match. The CDR3 length is 14 residues. The CDR3 here is CASSDRTGTPEAFF. The CDR3 nucleotides read TGTGCCAGCAGTGACAGGACAGGGACCCCTGAAGCTTTCTTT.